The source of this T cell receptor (beta chain) is a study of brain T cells in children with intractable seizures. The study, taken as a whole, reports: Absence of clones before surgery may stem from lower sequencing depth. HCMV serostatus was not known, and viral specificity came from CDR3 similarity only.

This CDR3 has 15 amino acids. Per the germline V gene, CDR1 is SGHNT and CDR2 is YYREEE (reference sequence). V was pared by 3 bases and J by 5 bases, with 8 bases of the junction left unmatched. Using immunoSEQ multiplex PCR, the repertoire was profiled, and TCRdb retains in-frame clones only, with some absent. The repertoire has around 340,000 clones, 93% of them found once; the top ten carry roughly 5.8%. The time point denotes: blood from clinic visit 5 months post-surgery; TSC patient then seizure free. Sequencing was limited to surgery cases with top T cell transcript signatures in brain tissue. At least one anti-epileptic drug was given before surgery. Comments on this clone: Its specificity is unknown.

The sequences come from peripheral blood, collected roughly 5 months after surgery. J is TRBJ2-7 and V is TRBV5-4; TRBD1 agrees at 10 bases. This TCR was sampled from a boy younger than two with tuberous sclerosis and intractable seizures. CDR3 in DNA: TGTGCCAGCAGCTGGATGGACAGGGGGGAAGACGAGCAGTACTTC. Amino acids: CASSWMDRGEDEQYF.